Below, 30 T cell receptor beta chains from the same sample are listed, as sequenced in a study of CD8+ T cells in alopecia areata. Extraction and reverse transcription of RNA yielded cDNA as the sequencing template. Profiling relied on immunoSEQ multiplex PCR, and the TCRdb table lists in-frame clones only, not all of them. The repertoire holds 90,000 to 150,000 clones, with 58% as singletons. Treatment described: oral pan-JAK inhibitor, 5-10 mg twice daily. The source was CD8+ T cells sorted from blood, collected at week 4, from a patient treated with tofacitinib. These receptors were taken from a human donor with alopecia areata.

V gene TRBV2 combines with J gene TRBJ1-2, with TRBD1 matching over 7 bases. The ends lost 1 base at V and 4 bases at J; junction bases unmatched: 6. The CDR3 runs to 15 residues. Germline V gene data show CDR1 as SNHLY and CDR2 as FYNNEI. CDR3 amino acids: CASSEVDRTSYGYTF. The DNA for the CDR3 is TGTGCCAGCAGTGAAGTGGACAGGACCAGCTATGGCTACACCTTC.

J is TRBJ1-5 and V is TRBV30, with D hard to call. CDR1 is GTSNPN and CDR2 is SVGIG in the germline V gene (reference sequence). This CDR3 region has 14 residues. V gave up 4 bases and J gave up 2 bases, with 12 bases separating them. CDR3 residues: CAWMDGLGNQPQHF. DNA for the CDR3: TGTGCCTGGATGGATGGTTTGGGCAATCAGCCCCAGCATTTT.

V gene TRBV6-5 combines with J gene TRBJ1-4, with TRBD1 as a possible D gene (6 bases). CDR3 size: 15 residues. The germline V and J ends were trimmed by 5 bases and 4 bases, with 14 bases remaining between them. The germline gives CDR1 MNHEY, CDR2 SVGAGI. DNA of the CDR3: TGTGCCAGCAGTGCAACAGGAGGGGGTAATGAAAAACTGTTTTTT. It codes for CASSATGGGNEKLFF.

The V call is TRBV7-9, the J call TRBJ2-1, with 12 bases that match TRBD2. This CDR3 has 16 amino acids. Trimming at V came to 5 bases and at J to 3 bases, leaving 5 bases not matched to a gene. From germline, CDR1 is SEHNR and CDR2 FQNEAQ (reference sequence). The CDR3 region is CASSPRLAGVYNEQFF. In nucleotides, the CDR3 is TGTGCCAGCAGCCCTCGACTAGCGGGAGTCTACAATGAGCAGTTCTTC. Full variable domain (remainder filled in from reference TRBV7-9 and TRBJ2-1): DTGVSQNPRHKITKRGQNVTFRCDPISEHNRLYWYRQTLGQGPEFLTYFQNEAQLEKSRLLSDRFSAERPKGSFSTLEIQRTEQGDSAMYLCASSPRLAGVYNEQFFGPGTRLTVL.

CDR3 in amino acids: CASSQVPLWSSYNEQFF. The CDR3 bases are TGTGCCAGCAGCCAAGTGCCCCTCTGGAGCTCCTACAATGAGCAGTTCTTC. This chain joins TRBV14 and TRBJ2-1; D unresolved. V was cut by 1 base and J by 0 bases, with 13 bases left in between. CDR3 length: 17 residues. Germline V gene data show CDR1 as SGHDN and CDR2 as FVKESK.

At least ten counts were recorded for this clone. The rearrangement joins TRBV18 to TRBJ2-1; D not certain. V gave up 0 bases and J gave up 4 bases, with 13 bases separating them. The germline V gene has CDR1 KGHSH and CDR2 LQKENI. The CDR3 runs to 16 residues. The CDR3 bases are TGTGCCAGCTCACCACCGGCAGTAGGAGATTACAATGAGCAGTTCTTC. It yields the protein CASSPPAVGDYNEQFF.

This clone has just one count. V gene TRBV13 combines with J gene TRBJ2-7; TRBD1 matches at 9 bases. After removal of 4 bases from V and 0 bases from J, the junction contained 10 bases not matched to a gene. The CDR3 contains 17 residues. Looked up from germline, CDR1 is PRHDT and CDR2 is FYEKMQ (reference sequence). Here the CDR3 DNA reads TGTGCCAGCAGCTCGGACGGACAGGGGACAAGCTCCTACGAGCAGTACTTC. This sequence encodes CASSSDGQGTSSYEQYF.

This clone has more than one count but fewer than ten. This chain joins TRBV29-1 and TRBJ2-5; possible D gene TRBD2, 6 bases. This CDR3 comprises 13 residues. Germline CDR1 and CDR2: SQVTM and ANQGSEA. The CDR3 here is CSAGGGSQETQYF. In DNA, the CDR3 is TGCAGTGCTGGGGGAGGATCCCAAGAGACCCAGTACTTC.

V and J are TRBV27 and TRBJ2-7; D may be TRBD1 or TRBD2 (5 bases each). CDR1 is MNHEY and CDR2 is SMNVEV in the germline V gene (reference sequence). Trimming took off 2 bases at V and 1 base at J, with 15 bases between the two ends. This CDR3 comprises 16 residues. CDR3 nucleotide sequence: TGTGCCAGCAGTTTAAATTCAGGGACGAGGTCCTACGAGCAGTACTTC. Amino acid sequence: CASSLNSGTRSYEQYF.

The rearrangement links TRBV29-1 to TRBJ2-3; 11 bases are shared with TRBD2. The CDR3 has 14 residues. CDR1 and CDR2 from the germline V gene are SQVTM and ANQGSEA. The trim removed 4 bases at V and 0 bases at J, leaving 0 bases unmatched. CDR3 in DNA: TGCAGCGTTGTAGCGGGGGGGAGCACAGATACGCAGTATTTT. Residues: CSVVAGGSTDTQYF.

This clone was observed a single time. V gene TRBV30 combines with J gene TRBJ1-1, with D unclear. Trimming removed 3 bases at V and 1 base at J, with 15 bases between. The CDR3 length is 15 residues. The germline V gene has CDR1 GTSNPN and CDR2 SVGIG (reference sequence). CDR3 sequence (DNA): TGTGCCTGGAGCGACGGCAGTTTATGGAACACTGAAGCTTTCTTT. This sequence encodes CAWSDGSLWNTEAFF. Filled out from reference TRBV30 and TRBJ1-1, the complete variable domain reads SQTIHQWPATLVQPVGSPLSLECTVEGTSNPNLYWYRQAAGRGLQLLFYSVGIGQISSEVPQNLSASRPQDRQFILSSKKLLLSDSGFYLCAWSDGSLWNTEAFFGQGTRLTVV.

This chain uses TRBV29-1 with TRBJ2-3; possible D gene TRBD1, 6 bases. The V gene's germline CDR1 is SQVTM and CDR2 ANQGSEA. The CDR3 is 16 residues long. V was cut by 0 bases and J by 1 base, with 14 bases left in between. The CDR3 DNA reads TGCAGCGTTGAAGACCTTGGGGGCCGAGGCACAGATACGCAGTATTTT. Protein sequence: CSVEDLGGRGTDTQYF.

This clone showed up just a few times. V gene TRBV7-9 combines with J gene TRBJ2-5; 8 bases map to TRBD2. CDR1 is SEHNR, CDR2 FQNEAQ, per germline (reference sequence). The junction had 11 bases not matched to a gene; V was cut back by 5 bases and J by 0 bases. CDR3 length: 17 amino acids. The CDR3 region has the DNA TGTGCCAGCAGCACCCACGCGGGCGGGGGGCACCAAGAGACCCAGTACTTC. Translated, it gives CASSTHAGGGHQETQYF. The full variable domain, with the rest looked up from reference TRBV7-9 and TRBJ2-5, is DTGVSQNPRHKITKRGQNVTFRCDPISEHNRLYWYRQTLGQGPEFLTYFQNEAQLEKSRLLSDRFSAERPKGSFSTLEIQRTEQGDSAMYLCASSTHAGGGHQETQYFGPGTRLLVL.

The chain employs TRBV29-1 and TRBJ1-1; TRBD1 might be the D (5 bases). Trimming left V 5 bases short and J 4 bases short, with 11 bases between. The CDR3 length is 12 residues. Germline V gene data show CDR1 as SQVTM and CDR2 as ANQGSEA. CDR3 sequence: CSVMTDGTEAFF. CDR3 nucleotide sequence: TGCAGCGTTATGACAGACGGCACTGAAGCTTTCTTT.

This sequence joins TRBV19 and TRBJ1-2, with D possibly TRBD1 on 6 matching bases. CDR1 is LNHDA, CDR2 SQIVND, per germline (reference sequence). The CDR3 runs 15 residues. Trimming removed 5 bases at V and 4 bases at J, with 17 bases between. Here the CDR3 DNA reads TGTGCCAGTAGTGAAGTGACAGGTGTTGCCTATGGCTACACCTTC. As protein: CASSEVTGVAYGYTF.

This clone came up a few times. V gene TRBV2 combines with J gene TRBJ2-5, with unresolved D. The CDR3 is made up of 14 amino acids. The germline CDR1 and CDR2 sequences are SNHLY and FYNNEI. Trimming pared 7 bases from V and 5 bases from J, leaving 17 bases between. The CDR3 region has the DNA TGTGCCAGCATTCCTTCCGGCTATCTGGAGACCCAGTACTTC. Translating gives CASIPSGYLETQYF.

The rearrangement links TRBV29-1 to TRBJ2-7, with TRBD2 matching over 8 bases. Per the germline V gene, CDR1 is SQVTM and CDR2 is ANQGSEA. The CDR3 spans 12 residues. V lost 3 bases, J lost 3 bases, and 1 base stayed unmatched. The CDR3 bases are TGCAGCGTTGAGAGCGGGGGCTACGAGCAGTACTTC. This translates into CSVESGGYEQYF.

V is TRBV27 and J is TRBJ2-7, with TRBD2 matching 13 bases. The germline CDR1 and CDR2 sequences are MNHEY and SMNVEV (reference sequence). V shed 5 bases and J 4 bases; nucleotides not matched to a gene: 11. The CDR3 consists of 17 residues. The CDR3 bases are TGTGCCAGCAGTCCCCAACTAGCGGGGGGGCTGGGATACGAGCAGTACTTC. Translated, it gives CASSPQLAGGLGYEQYF.

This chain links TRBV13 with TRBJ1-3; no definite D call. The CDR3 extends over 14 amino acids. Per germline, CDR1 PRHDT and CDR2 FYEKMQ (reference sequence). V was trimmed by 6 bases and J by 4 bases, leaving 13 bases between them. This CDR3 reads CASSDTGRGNTIYF. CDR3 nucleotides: TGTGCCAGCAGTGACACGGGTCGCGGAAACACCATATATTTT. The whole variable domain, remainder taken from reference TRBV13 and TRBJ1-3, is AAGVIQSPRHLIKEKRETATLKCYPIPRHDTVYWYQQGPGQDPQFLISFYEKMQSDKGSIPDRFSAQQFSDYHSELNMSSLELGDSALYFCASSDTGRGNTIYFGEGSWLTVV.

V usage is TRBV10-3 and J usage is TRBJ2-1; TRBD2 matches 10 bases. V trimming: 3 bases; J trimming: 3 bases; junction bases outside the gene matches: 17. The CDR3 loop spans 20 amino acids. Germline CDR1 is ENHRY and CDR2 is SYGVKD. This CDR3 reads CAISDLLLTSGELSYNEQFF. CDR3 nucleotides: TGTGCCATCAGTGATCTCCTTCTAACTAGCGGGGAACTTAGCTACAATGAGCAGTTCTTC.

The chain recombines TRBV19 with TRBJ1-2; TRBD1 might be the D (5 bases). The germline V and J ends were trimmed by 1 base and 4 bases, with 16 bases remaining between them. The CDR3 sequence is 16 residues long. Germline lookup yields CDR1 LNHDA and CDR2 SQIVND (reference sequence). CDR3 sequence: CASSIVLQAALYGYTF. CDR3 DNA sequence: TGTGCCAGTAGTATAGTTCTACAGGCAGCTCTCTATGGCTACACCTTC.

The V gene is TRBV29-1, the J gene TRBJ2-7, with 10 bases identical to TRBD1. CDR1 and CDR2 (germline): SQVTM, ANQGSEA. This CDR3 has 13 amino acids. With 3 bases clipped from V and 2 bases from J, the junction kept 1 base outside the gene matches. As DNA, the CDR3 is TGCAGCGTTGAGGACAGGGGGACCTACGAGCAGTACTTC. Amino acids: CSVEDRGTYEQYF.

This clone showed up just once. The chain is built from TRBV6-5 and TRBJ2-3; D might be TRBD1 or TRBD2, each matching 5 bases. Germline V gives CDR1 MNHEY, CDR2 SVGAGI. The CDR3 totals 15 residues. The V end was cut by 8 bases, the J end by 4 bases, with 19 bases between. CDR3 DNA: TGTGCCAGCCGACTACAGGAAGGTGGCCCAGATACGCAGTATTTT. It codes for CASRLQEGGPDTQYF.

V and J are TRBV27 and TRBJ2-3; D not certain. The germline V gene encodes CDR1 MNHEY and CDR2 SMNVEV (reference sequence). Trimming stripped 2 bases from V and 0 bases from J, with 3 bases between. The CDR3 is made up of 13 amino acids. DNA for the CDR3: TGTGCCAGCAGTTTACTAAGCACAGATACGCAGTATTTT. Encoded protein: CASSLLSTDTQYF.

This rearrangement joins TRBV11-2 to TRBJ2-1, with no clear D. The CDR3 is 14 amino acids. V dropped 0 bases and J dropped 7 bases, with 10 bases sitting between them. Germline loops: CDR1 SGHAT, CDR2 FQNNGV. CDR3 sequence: CASSLEYSNNEQFF. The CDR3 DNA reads TGTGCCAGCAGCTTAGAATACAGTAATAATGAGCAGTTCTTC.

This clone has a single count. The chain's CDR3 is CAWSMSVYGYTF. As DNA, the CDR3 is TGTGCCTGGAGTATGTCAGTTTATGGCTACACCTTC. V gene TRBV30 combines with J gene TRBJ1-2; D gene unclear. The V gene's germline CDR1 is GTSNPN and CDR2 SVGIG (reference sequence). V dropped 2 bases and J dropped 5 bases, with 9 bases sitting between them. This CDR3 comprises 12 residues.

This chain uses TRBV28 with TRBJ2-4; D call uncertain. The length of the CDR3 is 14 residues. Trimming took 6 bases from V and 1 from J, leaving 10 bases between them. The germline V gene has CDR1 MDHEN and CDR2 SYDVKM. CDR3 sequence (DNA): TGTGCCAGCAGAACCGAATGGGCCAAAAACATTCAGTACTTC. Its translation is CASRTEWAKNIQYF. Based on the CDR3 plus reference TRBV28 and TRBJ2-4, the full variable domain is DVKVTQSSRYLVKRTGEKVFLECVQDMDHENMFWYRQDPGLGLRLIYFSYDVKMKEKGDIPEGYSVSREKKERFSLILESASTNQTSMYLCASRTEWAKNIQYFGAGTRLSVL.

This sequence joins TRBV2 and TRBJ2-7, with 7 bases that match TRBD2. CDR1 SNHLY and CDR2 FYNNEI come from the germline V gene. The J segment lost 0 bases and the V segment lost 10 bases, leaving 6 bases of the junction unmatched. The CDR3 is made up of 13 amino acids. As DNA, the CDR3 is TGTGCCACCATAAGCGGGGCCTCCTACGAGCAGTACTTC. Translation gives CATISGASYEQYF.

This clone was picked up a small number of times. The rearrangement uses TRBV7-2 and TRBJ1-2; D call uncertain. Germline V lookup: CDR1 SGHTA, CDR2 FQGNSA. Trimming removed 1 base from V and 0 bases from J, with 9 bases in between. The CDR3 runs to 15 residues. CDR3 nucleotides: TGTGCCAGCAGCTTAGGGGTGGGGTCTAACTATGGCTACACCTTC. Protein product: CASSLGVGSNYGYTF. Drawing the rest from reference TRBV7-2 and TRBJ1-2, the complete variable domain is GAGVSQSPSNKVTEKGKDVELRCDPISGHTALYWYRQSLGQGLEFLIYFQGNSAPDKSGLPSDRFSAERTGGSVSTLTIQRTQQEDSAVYLCASSLGVGSNYGYTFGSGTRLTVV.

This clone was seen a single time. This chain's CDR3 is CSLLSKGVEQFF. The CDR3 bases are TGCAGCCTGCTCAGTAAGGGTGTTGAGCAGTTCTTC. The chain is built from TRBV29-1 and TRBJ2-1; D gene ambiguous. V lost 8 bases and J 9 bases, leaving 17 bases between the germline ends. The CDR3 consists of 12 residues. Germline V gene sequence: CDR1 SQVTM, CDR2 ANQGSEA.